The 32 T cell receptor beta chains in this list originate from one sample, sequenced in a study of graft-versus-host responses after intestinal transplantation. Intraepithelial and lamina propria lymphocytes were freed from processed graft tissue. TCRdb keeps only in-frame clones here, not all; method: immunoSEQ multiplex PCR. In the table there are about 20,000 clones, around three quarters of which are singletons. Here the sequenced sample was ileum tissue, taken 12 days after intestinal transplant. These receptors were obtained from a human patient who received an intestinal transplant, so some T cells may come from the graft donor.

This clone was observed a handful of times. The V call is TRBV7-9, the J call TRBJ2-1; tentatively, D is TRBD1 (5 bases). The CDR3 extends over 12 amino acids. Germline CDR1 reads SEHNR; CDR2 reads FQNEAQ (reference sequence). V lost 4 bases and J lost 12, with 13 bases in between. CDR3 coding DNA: TGTGCCAGCAGCTCCGGACAACCGTGGCAGTTCTTC. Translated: CASSSGQPWQFF.

The DNA for the CDR3 is TGTGCCAGCAGCTTAACGCGGCATTCCAGGGCAGATACGCAGTATTTT. It is translated as CASSLTRHSRADTQYF. J is TRBJ2-3 and V is TRBV7-3, with D possibly matching TRBD1 (5 bases). The CDR3 loop spans 16 amino acids. Deletions cut 0 bases from V and 4 bases from J, with 14 bases between. Germline V gene sequence: CDR1 SGHTA, CDR2 FQGTGA.

The CDR3 nucleotides read TGCGCCAGCAGCCAATGGGGCAGGGGGTTTCGGGGCACTGAAGCTTTCTTT. This translates into CASSQWGRGFRGTEAFF. The gene calls are TRBV4-1 and TRBJ1-1; 7 positions agree with TRBD1. There are 17 residues in the CDR3. Germline CDR1 is MGHRA and CDR2 is YSYEKL. The V gene end was trimmed by 2 bases and the J gene end by 4 bases; junction bases not matched to a gene: 13.

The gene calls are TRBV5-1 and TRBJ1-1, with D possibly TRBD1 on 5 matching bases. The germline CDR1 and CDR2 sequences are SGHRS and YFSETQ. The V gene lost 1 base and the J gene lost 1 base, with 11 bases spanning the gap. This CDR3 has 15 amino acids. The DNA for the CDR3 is TGCGCCAGCAGCTTGCTCTCTGGGGCGAACACTGAAGCTTTCTTT. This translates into CASSLLSGANTEAFF.

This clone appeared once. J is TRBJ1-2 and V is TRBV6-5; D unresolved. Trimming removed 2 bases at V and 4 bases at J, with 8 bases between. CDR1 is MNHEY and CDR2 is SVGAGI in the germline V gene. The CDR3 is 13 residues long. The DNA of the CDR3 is TGTGCCAGCAGTTACCGTCGCGCCTATGGCTACACCTTC. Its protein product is CASSYRRAYGYTF.

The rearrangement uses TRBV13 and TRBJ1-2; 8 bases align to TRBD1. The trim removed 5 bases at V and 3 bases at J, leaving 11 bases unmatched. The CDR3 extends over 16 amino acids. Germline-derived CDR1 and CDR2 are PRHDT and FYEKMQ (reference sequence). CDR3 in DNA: TGTGCCAGCAGCCGAAGACCCGGACAGGGAGACTATGGCTACACCTTC. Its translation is CASSRRPGQGDYGYTF. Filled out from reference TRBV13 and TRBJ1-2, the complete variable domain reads AAGVIQSPRHLIKEKRETATLKCYPIPRHDTVYWYQQGPGQDPQFLISFYEKMQSDKGSIPDRFSAQQFSDYHSELNMSSLELGDSALYFCASSRRPGQGDYGYTFGSGTRLTVV.

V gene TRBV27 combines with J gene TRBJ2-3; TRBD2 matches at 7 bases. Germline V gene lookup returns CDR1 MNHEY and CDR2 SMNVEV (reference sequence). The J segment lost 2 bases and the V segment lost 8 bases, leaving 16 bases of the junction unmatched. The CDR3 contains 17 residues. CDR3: CASVSLGWGRVTDTQYF. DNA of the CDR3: TGTGCCAGCGTCAGCTTAGGGTGGGGGAGGGTCACAGATACGCAGTATTTT.

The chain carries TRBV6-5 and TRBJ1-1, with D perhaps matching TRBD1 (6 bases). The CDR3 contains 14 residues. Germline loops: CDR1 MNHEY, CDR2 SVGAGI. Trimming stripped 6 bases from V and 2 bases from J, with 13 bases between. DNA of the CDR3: TGTGCCAGCAGCGCCACAGGGCCAAACACTGAAGCTTTCTTT. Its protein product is CASSATGPNTEAFF.

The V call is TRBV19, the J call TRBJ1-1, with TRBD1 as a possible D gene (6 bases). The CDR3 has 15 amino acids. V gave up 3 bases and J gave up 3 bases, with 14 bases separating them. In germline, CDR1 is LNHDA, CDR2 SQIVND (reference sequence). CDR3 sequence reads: CASSMVRQAYTEAFF. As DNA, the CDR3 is TGTGCCAGTAGTATGGTGCGACAGGCTTACACTGAAGCTTTCTTT.

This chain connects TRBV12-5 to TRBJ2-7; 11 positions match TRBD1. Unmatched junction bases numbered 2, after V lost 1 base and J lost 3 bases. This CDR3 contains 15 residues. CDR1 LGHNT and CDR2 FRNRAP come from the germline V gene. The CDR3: CASGLAGTGGYEQYF. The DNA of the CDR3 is TGTGCTAGTGGTTTGGCCGGGACAGGGGGCTACGAGCAGTACTTC.

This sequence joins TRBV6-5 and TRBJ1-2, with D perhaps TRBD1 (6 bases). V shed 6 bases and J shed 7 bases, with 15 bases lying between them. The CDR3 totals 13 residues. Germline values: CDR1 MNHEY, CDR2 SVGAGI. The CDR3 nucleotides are TGTGCCAGCAGAAAACAGGGTTTCGGTGGCTACACCTTC. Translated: CASRKQGFGGYTF.

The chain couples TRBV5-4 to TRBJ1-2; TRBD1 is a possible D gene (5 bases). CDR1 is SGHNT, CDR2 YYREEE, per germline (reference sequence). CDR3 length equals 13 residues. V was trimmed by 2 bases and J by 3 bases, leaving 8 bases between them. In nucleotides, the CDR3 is TGTGCCAGCAGCTTTGGGGGGGACTATGGCTACACCTTC. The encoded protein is CASSFGGDYGYTF.

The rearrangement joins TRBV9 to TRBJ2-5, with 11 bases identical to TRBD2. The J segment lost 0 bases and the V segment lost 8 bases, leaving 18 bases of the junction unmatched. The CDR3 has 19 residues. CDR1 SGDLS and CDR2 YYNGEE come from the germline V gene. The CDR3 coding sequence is TGTGCCAGTCGCATATACTTGGGGCTAGCGGGGGGTGACCAAGAGACCCAGTACTTC. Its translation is CASRIYLGLAGGDQETQYF. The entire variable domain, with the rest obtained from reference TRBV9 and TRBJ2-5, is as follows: DSGVTQTPKHLITATGQRVTLRCSPRSGDLSVYWYQQSLDQGLQFLIQYYNGEERAKGNILERFSAQQFPDLHSELNLSSLELGDSALYFCASRIYLGLAGGDQETQYFGPGTRLLVL.

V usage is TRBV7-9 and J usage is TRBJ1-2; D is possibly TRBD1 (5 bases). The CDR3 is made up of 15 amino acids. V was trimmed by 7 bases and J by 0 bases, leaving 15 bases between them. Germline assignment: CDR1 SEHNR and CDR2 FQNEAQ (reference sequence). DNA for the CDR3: TGTGCCAGCATCGGCGGGGGAGCCACTAACTATGGCTACACCTTC. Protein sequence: CASIGGGATNYGYTF.

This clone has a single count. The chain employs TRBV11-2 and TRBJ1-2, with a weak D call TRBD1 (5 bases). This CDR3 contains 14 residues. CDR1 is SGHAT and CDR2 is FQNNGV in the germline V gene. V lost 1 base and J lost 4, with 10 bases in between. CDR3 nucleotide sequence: TGTGCCAGCAGCTTAGTTGGCGGGGGCTATGGCTACACCTTC. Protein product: CASSLVGGGYGYTF.

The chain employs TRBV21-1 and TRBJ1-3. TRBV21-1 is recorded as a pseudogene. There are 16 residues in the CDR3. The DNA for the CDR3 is TGTGCCAGCCGTGATCCTAAAAAATCCGATGTAAACACCATATATTTT. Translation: CASRDPKKSDVNTIYF.

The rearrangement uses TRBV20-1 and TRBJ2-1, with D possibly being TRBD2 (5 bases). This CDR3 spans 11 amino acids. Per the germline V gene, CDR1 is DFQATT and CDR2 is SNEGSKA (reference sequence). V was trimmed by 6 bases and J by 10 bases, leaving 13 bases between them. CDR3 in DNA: TGCAGTGCCCCCGGGGTAGGGGAGCAGTTCTTC. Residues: CSAPGVGEQFF.

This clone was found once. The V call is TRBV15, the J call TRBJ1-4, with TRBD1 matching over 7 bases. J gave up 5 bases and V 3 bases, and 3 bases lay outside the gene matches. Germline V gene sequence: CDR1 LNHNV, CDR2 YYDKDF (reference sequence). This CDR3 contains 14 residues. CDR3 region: CATSREQGNEKLFF. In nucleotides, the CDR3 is TGTGCCACCAGCAGGGAACAGGGGAATGAAAAACTGTTTTTT.

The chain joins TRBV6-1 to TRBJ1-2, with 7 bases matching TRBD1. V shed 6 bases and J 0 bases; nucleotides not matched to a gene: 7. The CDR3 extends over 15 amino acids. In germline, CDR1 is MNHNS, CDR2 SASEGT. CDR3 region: CASRKGQASNYGYTF. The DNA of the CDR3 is TGTGCCAGCAGAAAAGGACAGGCCTCTAACTATGGCTACACCTTC.

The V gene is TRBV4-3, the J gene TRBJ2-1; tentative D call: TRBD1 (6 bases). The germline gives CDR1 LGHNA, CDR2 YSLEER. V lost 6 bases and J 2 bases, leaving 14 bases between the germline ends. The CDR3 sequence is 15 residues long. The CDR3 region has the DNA TGCGCCAGCAGTCCCTTAGGGGGACCCTACAATGAGCAGTTCTTC. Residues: CASSPLGGPYNEQFF.

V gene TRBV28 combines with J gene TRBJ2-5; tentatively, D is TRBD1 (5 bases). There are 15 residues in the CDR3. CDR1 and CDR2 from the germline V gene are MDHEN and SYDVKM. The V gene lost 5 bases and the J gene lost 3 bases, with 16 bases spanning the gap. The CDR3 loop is CASSVALTAEETQYF. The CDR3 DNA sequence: TGTGCCAGCAGTGTAGCCTTGACAGCCGAAGAGACCCAGTACTTC. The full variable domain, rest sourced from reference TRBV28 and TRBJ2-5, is DVKVTQSSRYLVKRTGEKVFLECVQDMDHENMFWYRQDPGLGLRLIYFSYDVKMKEKGDIPEGYSVSREKKERFSLILESASTNQTSMYLCASSVALTAEETQYFGPGTRLLVL.

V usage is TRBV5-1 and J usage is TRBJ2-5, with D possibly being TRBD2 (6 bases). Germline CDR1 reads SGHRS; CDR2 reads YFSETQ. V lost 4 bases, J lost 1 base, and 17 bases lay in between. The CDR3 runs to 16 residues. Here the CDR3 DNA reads TGCGCCAGCAGCGTGGCCCCCCAGCGGGTCCAAGAGACCCAGTACTTC. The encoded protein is CASSVAPQRVQETQYF.

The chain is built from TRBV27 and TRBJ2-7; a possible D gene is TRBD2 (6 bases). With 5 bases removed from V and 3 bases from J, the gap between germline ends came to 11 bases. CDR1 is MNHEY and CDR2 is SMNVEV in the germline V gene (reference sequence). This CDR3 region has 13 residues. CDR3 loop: CASSPGDGYEQYF. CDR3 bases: TGTGCCAGCAGTCCGGGGGACGGCTACGAGCAGTACTTC.

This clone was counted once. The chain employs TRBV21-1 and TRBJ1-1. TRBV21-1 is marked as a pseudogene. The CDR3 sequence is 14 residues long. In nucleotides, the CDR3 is TGTGCCAGCAGCCCCCCCGGGGGGGACACTGAAGCTTTCTTT. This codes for CASSPPGGDTEAFF.

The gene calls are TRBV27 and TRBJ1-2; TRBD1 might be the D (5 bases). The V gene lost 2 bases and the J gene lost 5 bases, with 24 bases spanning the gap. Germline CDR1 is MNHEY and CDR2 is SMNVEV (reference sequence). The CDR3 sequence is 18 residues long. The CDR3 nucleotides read TGTGCCAGCAGTTTAAATCTGGTCTGGTCCCGCGGGGGTTATGGCTACACCTTC. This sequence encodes CASSLNLVWSRGGYGYTF.

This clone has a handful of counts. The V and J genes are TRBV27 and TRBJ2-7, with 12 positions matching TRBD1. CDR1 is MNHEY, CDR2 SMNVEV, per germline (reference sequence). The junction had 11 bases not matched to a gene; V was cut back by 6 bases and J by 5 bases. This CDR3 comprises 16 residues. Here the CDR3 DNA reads TGTGCCAGCAGAATCAAATCCGGGACAGGGGGCCACGAGCAGTACTTC. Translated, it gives CASRIKSGTGGHEQYF.

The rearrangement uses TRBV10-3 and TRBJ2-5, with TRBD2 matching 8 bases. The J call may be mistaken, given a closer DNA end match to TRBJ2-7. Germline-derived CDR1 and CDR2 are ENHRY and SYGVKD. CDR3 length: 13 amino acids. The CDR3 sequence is CAIISGGGGEQYF. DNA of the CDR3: TGTGCCATCATAAGCGGGGGTGGTGGCGAGCAGTACTTC.

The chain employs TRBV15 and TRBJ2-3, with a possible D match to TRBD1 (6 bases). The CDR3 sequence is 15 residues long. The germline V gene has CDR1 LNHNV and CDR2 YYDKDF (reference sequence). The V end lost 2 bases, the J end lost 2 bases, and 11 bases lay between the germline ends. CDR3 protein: CATSRQGTNTDTQYF. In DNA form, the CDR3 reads TGTGCCACCAGCAGACAGGGGACCAACACAGATACGCAGTATTTT.

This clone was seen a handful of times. The chain's CDR3 is CASGTVYNSPLHF. CDR3 DNA: TGTGCCAGCGGGACAGTCTATAATTCACCCCTCCACTTT. The chain joins TRBV13 to TRBJ1-6, with 7 bases that match TRBD1. The V gene end was trimmed by 8 bases and the J gene end by 3 bases; junction bases not matched to a gene: 1. This CDR3 has 13 amino acids. Germline CDR1 is PRHDT and CDR2 is FYEKMQ (reference sequence).

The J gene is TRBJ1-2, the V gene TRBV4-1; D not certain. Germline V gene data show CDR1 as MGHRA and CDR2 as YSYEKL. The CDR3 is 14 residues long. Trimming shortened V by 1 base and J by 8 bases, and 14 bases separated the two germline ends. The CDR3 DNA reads TGCGCCAGCAGCCAAGGAGACGGGTTATGGGGCTACACCTTC. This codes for CASSQGDGLWGYTF.

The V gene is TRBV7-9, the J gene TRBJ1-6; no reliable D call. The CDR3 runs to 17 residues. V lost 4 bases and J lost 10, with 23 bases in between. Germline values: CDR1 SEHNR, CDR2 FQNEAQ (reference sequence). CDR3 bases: TGTGCCAGCAGCTCCTATCCAGTACGCCCCTGGAGCTCACCCCTCCACTTT. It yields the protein CASSSYPVRPWSSPLHF.

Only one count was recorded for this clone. CDR3 region: CASSLAGTDTQYF. CDR3 coding DNA: TGTGCCAGCAGCTTAGCGGGCACAGATACGCAGTATTTT. The J gene is TRBJ2-3, the V gene TRBV11-2; D not resolved. This CDR3 comprises 13 residues. Germline loops: CDR1 SGHAT, CDR2 FQNNGV. V lost 1 base and J 1 base, leaving 3 bases between the germline ends.